This T cell receptor (beta chain) was captured by sequencing in a study of cytomegalovirus exposure and HLA in healthy donors. The PCR had 60 Vbeta and 13 Jbeta primers. Sequenced by immunoSEQ multiplex PCR; TCRdb stores in-frame clones only, minus some. The sample consists of 150,000 or so clones, roughly 85% of them appearing once. The germline gives CDR1 MNHEY, CDR2 SVGAGI. J was trimmed by 5 bases and V by 0 bases; bases with no gene match: 9. The CDR3 has 16 amino acids. Sequencing was carried out using PBMCs. The origin of this receptor is a man younger than 35 in good health and CMV-seropositive. V gene TRBV6-5 combines with J gene TRBJ2-5; 7 bases are a match to TRBD2. CDR3 loop: CASSYSSGTLGETQYF. DNA of the CDR3: TGTGCCAGCAGTTACTCCAGCGGGACCTTGGGGGAGACCCAGTACTTC.